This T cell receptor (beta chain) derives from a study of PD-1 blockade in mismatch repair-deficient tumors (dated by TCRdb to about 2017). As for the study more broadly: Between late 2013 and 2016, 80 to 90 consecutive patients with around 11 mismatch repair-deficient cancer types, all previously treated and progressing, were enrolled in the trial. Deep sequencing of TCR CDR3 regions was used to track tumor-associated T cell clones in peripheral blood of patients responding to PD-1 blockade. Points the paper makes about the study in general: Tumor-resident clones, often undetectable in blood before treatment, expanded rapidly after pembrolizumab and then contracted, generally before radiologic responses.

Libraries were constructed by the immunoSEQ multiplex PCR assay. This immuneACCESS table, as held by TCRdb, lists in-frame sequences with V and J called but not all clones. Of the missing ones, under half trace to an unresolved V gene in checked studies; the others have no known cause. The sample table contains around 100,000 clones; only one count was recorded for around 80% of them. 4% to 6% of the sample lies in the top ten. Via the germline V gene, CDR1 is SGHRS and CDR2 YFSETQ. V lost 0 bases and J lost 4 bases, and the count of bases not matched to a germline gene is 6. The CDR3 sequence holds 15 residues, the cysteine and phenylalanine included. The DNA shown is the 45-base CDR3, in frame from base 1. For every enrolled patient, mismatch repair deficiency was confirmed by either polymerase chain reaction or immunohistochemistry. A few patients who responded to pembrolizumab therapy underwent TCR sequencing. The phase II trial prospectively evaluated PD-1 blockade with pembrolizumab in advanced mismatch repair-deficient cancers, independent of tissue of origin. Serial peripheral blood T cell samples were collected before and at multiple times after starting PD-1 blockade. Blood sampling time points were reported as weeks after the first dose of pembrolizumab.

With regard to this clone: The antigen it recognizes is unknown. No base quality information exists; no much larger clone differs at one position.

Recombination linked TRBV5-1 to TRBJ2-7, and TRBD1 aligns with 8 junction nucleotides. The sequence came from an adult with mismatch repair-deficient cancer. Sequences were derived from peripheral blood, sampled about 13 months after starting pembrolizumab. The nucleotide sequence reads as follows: TGCGCCAGCAGCTTGGCCTCAGGGGGCGCATACGAGCAGTACTTC. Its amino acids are CASSLASGGAYEQYF. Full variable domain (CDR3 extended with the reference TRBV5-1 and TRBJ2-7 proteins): KAGVTQTPRYLIKTRGQQVTLSCSPISGHRSVSWYQQTPGQGLQFLFEYFSETQRNKGNFPGRFSGRQFSNSRSEMNVSTLELGDSALYLCASSLASGGAYEQYFGPGTRLTVT.